A selection of T cell receptor beta chains follows, all from one sample in a study of PD-L1 blockade in urothelial cancer. Profiling relied on immunoSEQ multiplex PCR, and the TCRdb table lists in-frame clones only, not all of them. The sample consists of 70,000 to 90,000 clones, over 80% of them appearing once. Sample: PBMCs, taken around atezolizumab (anti-PD-L1) treatment. These receptor sequences come from a man between 65 and 79 years old with urothelial cancer. Each CDR3 is given with its conserved first and last residue. The order of the fields is clone size, D gene, V gene, J gene, CDR3 length, CDR3 protein, CDR3 DNA. A D gene is named only where the DNA matches it firmly. Clone sizes are given selectively: once, few, many, or a class where the clone is expanded.

.,.,TRBV7-6,TRBJ2-5,14,CASSLVDSQETQYF,TGTGCCAGCAGCTTAGTGGACAGTCAAGAGACCCAGTACTTC
.,TRBD1,TRBV6-5,TRBJ1-1,15,CASSNPMTGIAEAFF,TGTGCCAGCAGCAATCCCATGACAGGGATCGCTGAAGCTTTCTTT
.,.,TRBV19,TRBJ2-1,12,CASSFRDNEQFF,TGTGCCAGTAGTTTCCGGGACAATGAGCAGTTCTTC
.,.,TRBV7-9,TRBJ2-2,13,CASSLQGTGELFF,TGTGCCAGCAGCTTACAGGGAACCGGGGAGCTGTTTTTT
.,.,TRBV7-2,TRBJ1-6,17,CASSPRGGRFYNSPLHF,TGTGCCAGCAGCCCCCGGGGAGGGAGATTCTATAATTCACCCCTCCACTTT
.,.,TRBV6-5,TRBJ1-2,16,CASSYAGGQANYGYTF,TGTGCCAGCAGTTACGCTGGTGGGCAGGCGAACTATGGCTACACCTTC
.,TRBD1,TRBV5-8,TRBJ2-4,14,CASSFGQGINIQYF,TGTGCCAGCAGCTTCGGACAGGGGATAAACATTCAGTACTTC
.,TRBD2,TRBV2,TRBJ2-5,17,CASSPTGLAGGRETQYF,TGTGCCAGCAGTCCCACCGGACTAGCGGGAGGCCGGGAGACCCAGTACTTC
few,TRBD2,TRBV15,TRBJ2-7,13,CATSGAGGGEQYF,TGTGCCACCAGCGGAGCGGGGGGCGGTGAGCAGTACTTC
few,.,TRBV5-6,TRBJ2-5,15,CASSGAGAGQETQYF,TGTGCCAGCAGCGGGGCAGGGGCAGGCCAAGAGACCCAGTACTTC
.,.,TRBV5-4,TRBJ1-1,14,CASSPEIMNTEAFF,TGTGCCAGCAGCCCGGAGATCATGAACACTGAAGCTTTCTTT
once,TRBD1,TRBV28,TRBJ2-7,14,CASSPTGVSYEQYF,TGTGCCAGCAGCCCCACAGGGGTTTCCTACGAGCAGTACTTC
.,TRBD2,TRBV7-6,TRBJ2-3,14,CASSSREGTDTQYF,TGTGCCAGCAGCTCTCGGGAGGGCACAGATACGCAGTATTTT
few,TRBD1,TRBV4-1,TRBJ1-2,14,CASSQTTGGYGYTF,TGCGCCAGCAGCCAAACGACAGGGGGTTATGGCTACACCTTC